This entry lists 18 T cell receptor beta chains sequenced from one sample in a study of early stage breast cancer tumors. Method: immunoSEQ multiplex PCR; TCRdb's copy keeps in-frame clones and lacks some. The sample lists roughly 58,000 clones; 75% to 95% were seen once. The sample consisted of blood. Every receptor here comes from a person aged 65-85 years with breast cancer.

The DNA of the CDR3 is TGTGCCAGCTCACCCCCGTGGGGGGGAAAGACCCAGTACTTC. Translated: CASSPPWGGKTQYF. The chain joins TRBV18 to TRBJ2-5; 7 nucleotides match TRBD2. This CDR3 spans 14 amino acids. J lost 6 bases, V lost 3 bases, and 7 bases had no gene match. CDR1 and CDR2 from the germline V gene are KGHSH and LQKENI.

This chain links TRBV6-5 with TRBJ2-1, with D possibly being TRBD1 (6 bases). Trimming removed 2 bases at V and 8 bases at J, with 10 bases between. The CDR3 runs to 13 residues. Germline values: CDR1 MNHEY, CDR2 SVGAGI. CDR3 residues: CASSYRGSDEQFF. The CDR3 DNA is TGTGCCAGCAGTTACAGGGGGAGCGATGAGCAGTTCTTC.

J is TRBJ1-1 and V is TRBV6-5; TRBD1 matches at 8 bases. V was clipped by 6 bases and J by 3 bases; unmatched bases: 9. The CDR3 totals 15 residues. From germline, CDR1 is MNHEY and CDR2 SVGAGI. CDR3 coding DNA: TGTGCCAGCAGCCGGACAGGGAGGGGAGACACTGAAGCTTTCTTT. Translated: CASSRTGRGDTEAFF.

The chain employs TRBV29-1 and TRBJ2-3, with TRBD1 as a possible D gene (6 bases). The V gene lost 3 bases and the J gene lost 2 bases, with 12 bases spanning the gap. The CDR3 has 14 amino acids. Germline values: CDR1 SQVTM, CDR2 ANQGSEA. DNA of the CDR3: TGCAGCGTTGAGAGAACAGGGTTCACAGATACGCAGTATTTT. Encoded protein: CSVERTGFTDTQYF.

J is TRBJ1-1 and V is TRBV5-1; TRBD1 is a possible D gene (6 bases). There are 14 residues in the CDR3. Trimming removed 4 bases at V and 1 base at J, with 11 bases between. Germline CDR1 is SGHRS and CDR2 is YFSETQ. The DNA for the CDR3 is TGCGCCAGCAGCCTGACAGGACAGAACACTGAAGCTTTCTTT. Amino acid sequence: CASSLTGQNTEAFF.

This sequence joins TRBV10-1 and TRBJ2-3; a weak D match, TRBD2 (7 bases). This CDR3 is 15 amino acids long. Per germline, CDR1 WNHNN and CDR2 SYGVQD (reference sequence). Trimming cost V 2 bases and J 1 base, with 10 bases left between them. The CDR3 bases are TGCGCCAGCAGTGAGATAGGGGGGGGCACAGATACGCAGTATTTT. Amino acid sequence: CASSEIGGGTDTQYF.

The rearrangement uses TRBV30 and TRBJ2-1; TRBD2 matches at 7 bases. The V and J ends lost 5 bases and 5 bases, in that order; junction bases with no gene match: 9. This CDR3 is 14 amino acids long. CDR1 is GTSNPN and CDR2 is SVGIG in the germline V gene (reference sequence). The CDR3 sequence: CAWARTSTHNEQFF. The CDR3 DNA follows: TGTGCCTGGGCCCGGACTAGTACTCACAATGAGCAGTTCTTC.

This chain links TRBV9 with TRBJ1-2; tentative D call: TRBD1 (5 bases). The germline V and J ends were trimmed by 6 bases and 6 bases, with 15 bases remaining between them. CDR3 length: 13 amino acids. From germline, CDR1 is SGDLS and CDR2 YYNGEE. The CDR3 nucleotides read TGTGCCAGCACCCCCGGGGGAATCGATGGCTACACCTTC. This codes for CASTPGGIDGYTF.

In its sample, this clone was seen once. The chain carries TRBV5-1 and TRBJ2-2, with 10 nucleotides matching TRBD2. This CDR3 comprises 17 residues. The V gene end was trimmed by 4 bases and the J gene end by 5 bases; junction bases not matched to a gene: 11. CDR1 SGHRS and CDR2 YFSETQ come from the germline V gene. Written as DNA, the CDR3 is TGCGCCAGCAGCGACGGACTAGCGGCCCACTTAACCGGGGAGCTGTTTTTT. This gives the protein CASSDGLAAHLTGELFF. Variable domain in full (rest from reference TRBV5-1 and TRBJ2-2): KAGVTQTPRYLIKTRGQQVTLSCSPISGHRSVSWYQQTPGQGLQFLFEYFSETQRNKGNFPGRFSGRQFSNSRSEMNVSTLELGDSALYLCASSDGLAAHLTGELFFGEGSRLTVL.

This sequence joins TRBV4-3 and TRBJ2-6; no clear D. V was pared by 1 base and J by 2 bases, with 12 bases between. The CDR3 is 17 amino acids. Looked up from germline, CDR1 is LGHNA and CDR2 is YSLEER. CDR3 amino acids: CASSQVGRYPGANVLTF. The CDR3 nucleotides are TGCGCCAGCAGCCAAGTGGGCAGGTATCCTGGGGCCAACGTCCTGACTTTC.

The chain joins TRBV6-5 to TRBJ1-1, with 8 bases that match TRBD1. This CDR3 comprises 14 residues. CDR1 is MNHEY and CDR2 is SVGAGI in the germline V gene. The V gene end was trimmed by 7 bases and the J gene end by 5 bases; junction bases not matched to a gene: 9. CDR3 DNA: TGTGCCAGCACTGCCGGACAGGGTGGTACTGAAGCTTTCTTT. Translating it yields CASTAGQGGTEAFF.

The V call is TRBV10-3, the J call TRBJ2-7; D might be TRBD1 (5 bases). This CDR3 is 14 amino acids long. Trimming took 6 bases from V and 5 from J, leaving 17 bases between them. Germline CDR1 is ENHRY and CDR2 is SYGVKD. This chain's CDR3 is CAIRERAGWDEQYF. The DNA of the CDR3 is TGTGCCATCAGGGAAAGAGCAGGGTGGGACGAGCAGTACTTC.

The chain recombines TRBV29-1 with TRBJ2-4; 9 nucleotides align to TRBD1. J was trimmed by 6 bases and V by 4 bases; bases with no gene match: 7. In germline, CDR1 is SQVTM, CDR2 ANQGSEA. The CDR3 covers 14 residues. The CDR3 protein is CSVVGTGNANIQYF. The CDR3 nucleotides are TGCAGCGTTGTAGGGACAGGGAATGCAAACATTCAGTACTTC.

The chain combines TRBV11-2 with TRBJ2-2; the match to TRBD1 covers 9 bases. CDR3 length: 17 residues. The germline V gene has CDR1 SGHAT and CDR2 FQNNGV. V lost 4 bases to trimming and J lost 1 base; unmatched junction nucleotides: 7. The CDR3 is CASSSVPGQGNTGELFF. The CDR3 region has the DNA TGTGCCAGCAGCTCAGTCCCGGGACAGGGGAACACCGGGGAGCTGTTTTTT. Supplemented by reference TRBV11-2 and TRBJ2-2, the full variable domain reads EAGVAQSPRYKIIEKRQSVAFWCNPISGHATLYWYQQILGQGPKLLIQFQNNGVVDDSQLPKDRFSAERLKGVDSTLKIQPAKLEDSAVYLCASSSVPGQGNTGELFFGEGSRLTVL.

V gene TRBV10-1 combines with J gene TRBJ2-6, with D maybe TRBD2 (6 bases). CDR1 is WNHNN, CDR2 SYGVQD, per germline (reference sequence). This CDR3 region has 18 residues. The V and J ends lost 4 bases and 0 bases respectively, with 16 bases between them. CDR3 in DNA: TGCGCCAGCAGTGCCTCCGGGACCGGGGGCTCTGGGGCCAACGTCCTGACTTTC. It translates to CASSASGTGGSGANVLTF.

The V gene is TRBV2, the J gene TRBJ2-1, with 8 bases fitting TRBD1. This CDR3 comprises 16 residues. Trimming cost V 4 bases and J 7 bases; bases outside gene matches: 12. The germline CDR1 and CDR2 sequences are SNHLY and FYNNEI. The CDR3 is CASSVSRGLSGNEQFF. The DNA for the CDR3 is TGTGCCAGCAGTGTTAGCAGGGGGCTGTCGGGGAATGAGCAGTTCTTC.

The chain couples TRBV2 to TRBJ2-7, with D tentatively TRBD2 (7 bases). V dropped 7 bases and J dropped 3 bases, with 16 bases sitting between them. CDR1 is SNHLY and CDR2 is FYNNEI in the germline V gene. The CDR3 loop spans 14 amino acids. The CDR3 DNA sequence: TGTGCCAGCATTCGGGGGGCTCCCCTCTACGAGCAGTACTTC. It specifies CASIRGAPLYEQYF.

The chain employs TRBV7-2 and TRBJ2-7; TRBD2 matches 11 bases. Germline V lookup: CDR1 SGHTA, CDR2 FQGNSA. The CDR3 is 14 residues long. The trim removed 1 base at V and 9 bases at J, leaving 5 bases unmatched. The CDR3 region has the DNA TGTGCCAGCAGCTTAGAACTAGCGGGGGTGGTGCAGTACTTC. Translated: CASSLELAGVVQYF.